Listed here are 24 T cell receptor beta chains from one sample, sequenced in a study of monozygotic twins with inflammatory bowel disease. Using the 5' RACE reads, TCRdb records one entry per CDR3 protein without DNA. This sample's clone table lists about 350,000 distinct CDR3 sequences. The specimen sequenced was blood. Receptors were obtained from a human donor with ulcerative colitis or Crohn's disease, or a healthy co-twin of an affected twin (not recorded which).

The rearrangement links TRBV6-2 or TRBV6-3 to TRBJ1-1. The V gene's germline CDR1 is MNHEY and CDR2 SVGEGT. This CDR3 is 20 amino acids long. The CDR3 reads CASRPPRGKQGTGNAAEAFF.

The CDR3 loop is CSSGTGTLQETQYF. V usage is TRBV29-1 and J usage is TRBJ2-5; TCRdb lists TRBD1, though no DNA is available to test this call. Germline V CDR1 and CDR2: SQVTM, ANQGSEA. CDR3 length: 14 residues.

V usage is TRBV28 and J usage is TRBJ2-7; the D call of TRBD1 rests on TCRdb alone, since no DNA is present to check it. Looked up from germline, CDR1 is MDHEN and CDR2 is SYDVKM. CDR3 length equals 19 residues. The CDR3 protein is CASSIFRDRGLAGTAKQYF.

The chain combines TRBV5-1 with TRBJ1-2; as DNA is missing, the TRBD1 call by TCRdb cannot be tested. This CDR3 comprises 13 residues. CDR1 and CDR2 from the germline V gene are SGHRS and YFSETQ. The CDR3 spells CASRRTGQGGYTF.

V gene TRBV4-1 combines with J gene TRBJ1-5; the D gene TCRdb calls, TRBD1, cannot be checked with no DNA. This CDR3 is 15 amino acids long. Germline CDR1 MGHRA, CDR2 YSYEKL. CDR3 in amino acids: CASSQPDRFGQPQHF.

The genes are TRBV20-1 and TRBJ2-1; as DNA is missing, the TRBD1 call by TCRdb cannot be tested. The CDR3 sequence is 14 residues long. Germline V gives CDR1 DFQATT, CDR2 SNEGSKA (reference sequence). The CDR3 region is CSARAGGSDNEQFF.

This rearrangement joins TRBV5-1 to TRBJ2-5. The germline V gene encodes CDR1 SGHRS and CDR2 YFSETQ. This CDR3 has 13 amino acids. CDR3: CASSLAKRETQYF.

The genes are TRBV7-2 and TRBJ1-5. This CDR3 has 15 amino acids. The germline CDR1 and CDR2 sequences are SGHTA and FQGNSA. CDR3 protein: CASSLEQGPNQPQHF.

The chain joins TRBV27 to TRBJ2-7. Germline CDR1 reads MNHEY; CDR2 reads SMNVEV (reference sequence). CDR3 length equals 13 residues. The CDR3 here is CASRFIGAYEQYF.

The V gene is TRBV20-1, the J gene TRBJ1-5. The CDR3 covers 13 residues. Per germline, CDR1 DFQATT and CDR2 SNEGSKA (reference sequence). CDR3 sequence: CSGGVLDGWPQHF.

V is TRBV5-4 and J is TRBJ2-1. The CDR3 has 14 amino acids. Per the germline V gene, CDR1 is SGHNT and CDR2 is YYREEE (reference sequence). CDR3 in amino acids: CASSPETKINEQFF.

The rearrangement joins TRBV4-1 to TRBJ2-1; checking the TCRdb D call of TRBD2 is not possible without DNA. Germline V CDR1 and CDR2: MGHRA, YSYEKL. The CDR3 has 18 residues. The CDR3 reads CASSRTRTSGSSYNEQFF.

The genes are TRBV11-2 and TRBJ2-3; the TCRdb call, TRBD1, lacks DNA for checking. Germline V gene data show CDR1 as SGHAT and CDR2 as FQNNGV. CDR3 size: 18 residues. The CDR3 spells CASSLRLAGAQGGDTQYF. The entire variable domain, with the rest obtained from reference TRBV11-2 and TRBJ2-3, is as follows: EAGVAQSPRYKIIEKRQSVAFWCNPISGHATLYWYQQILGQGPKLLIQFQNNGVVDDSQLPKDRFSAERLKGVDSTLKIQPAKLEDSAVYLCASSLRLAGAQGGDTQYFGPGTRLTVL.

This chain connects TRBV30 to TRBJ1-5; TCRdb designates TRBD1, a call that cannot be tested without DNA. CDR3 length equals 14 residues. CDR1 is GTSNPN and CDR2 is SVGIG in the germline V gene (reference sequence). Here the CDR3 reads CAWCAEGVNQPQHF.

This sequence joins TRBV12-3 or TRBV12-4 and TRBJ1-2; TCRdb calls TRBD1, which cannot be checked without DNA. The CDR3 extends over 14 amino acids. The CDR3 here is CATRTLDRNYGYTF.

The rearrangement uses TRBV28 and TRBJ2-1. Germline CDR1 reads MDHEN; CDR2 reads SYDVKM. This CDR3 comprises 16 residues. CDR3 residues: CASSGHNPSSYNEQFF. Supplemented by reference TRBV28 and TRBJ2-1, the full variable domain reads DVKVTQSSRYLVKRTGEKVFLECVQDMDHENMFWYRQDPGLGLRLIYFSYDVKMKEKGDIPEGYSVSREKKERFSLILESASTNQTSMYLCASSGHNPSSYNEQFFGPGTRLTVL.

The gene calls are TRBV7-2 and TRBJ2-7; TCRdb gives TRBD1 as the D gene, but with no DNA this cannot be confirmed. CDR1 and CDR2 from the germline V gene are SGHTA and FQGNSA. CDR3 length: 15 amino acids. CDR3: CASSLAGGPTYEQYF.

The CDR3: CASSLGGWQYFNEKLFF. The V gene is TRBV7-2, the J gene TRBJ1-4. Germline values: CDR1 SGHTA, CDR2 FQGNSA. This CDR3 is 17 amino acids long.

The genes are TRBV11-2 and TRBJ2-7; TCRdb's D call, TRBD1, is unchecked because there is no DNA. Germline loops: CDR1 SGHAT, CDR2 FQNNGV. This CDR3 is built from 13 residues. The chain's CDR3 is CASIWTGGYEQYF.

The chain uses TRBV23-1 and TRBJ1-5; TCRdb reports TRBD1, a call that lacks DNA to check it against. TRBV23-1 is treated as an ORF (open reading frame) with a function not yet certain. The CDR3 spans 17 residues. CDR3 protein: CASSQFGGQDSNQPQHF.

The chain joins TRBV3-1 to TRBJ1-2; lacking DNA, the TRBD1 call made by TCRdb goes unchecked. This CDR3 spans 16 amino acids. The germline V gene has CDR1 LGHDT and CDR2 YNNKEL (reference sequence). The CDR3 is CASSQADLRGNYGYTF.

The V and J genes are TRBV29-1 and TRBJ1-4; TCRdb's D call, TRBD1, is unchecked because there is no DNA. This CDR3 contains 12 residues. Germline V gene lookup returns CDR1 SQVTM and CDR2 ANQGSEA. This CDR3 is CSVEDRDRKLFF.

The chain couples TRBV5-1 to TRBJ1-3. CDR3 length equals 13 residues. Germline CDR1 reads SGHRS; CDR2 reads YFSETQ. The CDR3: CASSLRARDTIYF.

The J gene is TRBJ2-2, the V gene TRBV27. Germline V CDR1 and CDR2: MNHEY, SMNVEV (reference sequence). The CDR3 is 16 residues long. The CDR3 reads CASSFGYFSGTGELFF.